This is a list of T cell receptor beta chains from one sample in a study of vaccination and CD4 T cells after COVID-19. Their cognate antigens are unknown. TCRdb redid the calling of the PCR reads with MiXCR, one entry per CDR3 protein. This repertoire shows just under 20,000 distinct CDR3 sequences, roughly half found once; its top ten account for around 9.6%. Sequencing used CD4+ T cells from blood, cultured in vitro. These receptor sequences come from a human donor who had recovered from COVID-19. Both conserved end residues are part of each CDR3. Fields, in order: D gene, clone size, V gene, J gene, CDR3 DNA, CDR3 protein. D genes are given only for firm matches. Not all rows give a size; the values are once, few, many and, for expanded clones, a class.

D: TRBD1
size: -
V: TRBV12-3/TRBV12-4
J: TRBJ1-5
DNA: TGTGCCAGCAGTAACAGGGACAGGGGCCATCAGCCCCAGCATTTT
CDR3: CASSNRDRGHQPQHF

D: TRBD1
size: once
V: TRBV10-3
J: TRBJ2-5
DNA: TGTGCCATCAGTGGAACCGGGACAGGGGAAGAGACCCAGTACTTC
CDR3: CAISGTGTGEETQYF

D: TRBD2
size: -
V: TRBV7-7
J: TRBJ2-1
DNA: TGTGCTAGCAGCCAAGGGACTAGAGCTAATGAGCAGTTCTTC
CDR3: CASSQGTRANEQFF

D: -
size: -
V: TRBV7-2
J: TRBJ2-1
DNA: TGTGCCAGCAGCTCACTAGCCCATGAGCAGTTCTTC
CDR3: CASSSLAHEQFF

D: TRBD1
size: few
V: TRBV4-1
J: TRBJ1-5
DNA: TGCGCCAGCAGCCAAACAGGGGTGGGTCAGCCCCAGCATTTT
CDR3: CASSQTGVGQPQHF

D: TRBD1
size: -
V: TRBV3-1
J: TRBJ2-5
DNA: TGTGCCAGCAGCCAAGGGGGACAGTCCGAGACCCAGTACTTC
CDR3: CASSQGGQSETQYF

D: -
size: -
V: TRBV10-3
J: TRBJ1-1
DNA: TGTGCCATCAGTTACGACATACCGAACACTGAAGCTTTCTTT
CDR3: CAISYDIPNTEAFF

D: -
size: few
V: TRBV4-1
J: TRBJ2-5
DNA: TGCGCCAGCAGCCAAGTCGCAGATCGGGCCCAGTACTTC
CDR3: CASSQVADRAQYF

D: TRBD1
size: -
V: TRBV4-2
J: TRBJ1-2
DNA: TGTGCCAGCAGCCATCTCGGACAGGGCCGGCCCTATGGCTACACCTTC
CDR3: CASSHLGQGRPYGYTF

D: -
size: -
V: TRBV6-1
J: TRBJ1-2
DNA: TGTGCCAGCAGCCAGACTAGGGCCAGGGCTTTAAACTATGGCTACACCTTC
CDR3: CASSQTRARALNYGYTF

D: TRBD1
size: few
V: TRBV7-8
J: TRBJ2-7
DNA: TGTGCCAGCAGCTTAGCCGGGACAGCCAACTCCTACGAGCAGTACTTC
CDR3: CASSLAGTANSYEQYF

D: -
size: -
V: TRBV7-8
J: TRBJ2-1
DNA: TGTGCCAGCAGCTTAGTCTGGGGGACCTACAATGAGCAGTTCTTC
CDR3: CASSLVWGTYNEQFF

D: -
size: -
V: TRBV7-9
J: TRBJ1-1
DNA: TGTGCCAGCAGCTTAATGGCGGGGGGCCGGACTGAAGCTTTCTTT
CDR3: CASSLMAGGRTEAFF

D: -
size: few
V: TRBV6-5
J: TRBJ1-2
DNA: TGTGCCAGCAGTTATCGGGGGCAGTATCGTTTAAACTATGGCTACACCTTC
CDR3: CASSYRGQYRLNYGYTF

D: TRBD2
size: -
V: TRBV20-1
J: TRBJ2-7
DNA: TGCAGTGCTAGACCCCCCTTAGCGGGACTCTACGAGCAGTACTTC
CDR3: CSARPPLAGLYEQYF

D: -
size: -
V: TRBV12-3/TRBV12-4
J: TRBJ1-1
DNA: TGTGCCAGCAGTTCAATGGGAGGGAACACTGAAGCTTTCTTT
CDR3: CASSSMGGNTEAFF

D: -
size: -
V: TRBV20-1
J: TRBJ2-5
DNA: TGCAGTGCTAGAGATGGGGCTGCTCAAGAGACCCAGTACTTC
CDR3: CSARDGAAQETQYF